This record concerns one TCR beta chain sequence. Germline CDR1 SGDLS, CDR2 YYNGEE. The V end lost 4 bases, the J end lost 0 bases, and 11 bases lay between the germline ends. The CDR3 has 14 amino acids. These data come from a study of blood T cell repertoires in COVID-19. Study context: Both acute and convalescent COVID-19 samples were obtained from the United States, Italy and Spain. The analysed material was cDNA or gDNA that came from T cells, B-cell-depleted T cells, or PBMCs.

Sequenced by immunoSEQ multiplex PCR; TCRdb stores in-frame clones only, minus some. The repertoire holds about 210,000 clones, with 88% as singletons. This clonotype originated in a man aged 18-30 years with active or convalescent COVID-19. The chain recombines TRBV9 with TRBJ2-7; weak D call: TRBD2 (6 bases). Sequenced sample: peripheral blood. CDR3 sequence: CASSPGLSSYEQYF. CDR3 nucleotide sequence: TGTGCCAGCAGCCCGGGACTGAGCTCCTACGAGCAGTACTTC.